The 24 T cell receptor beta chains below all came from one sample that was sequenced in a study of T-cell reconstitution after alpha-beta-depleted transplantation in children. Unique molecular identifiers were built into the TCRbeta library. Each CDR3 protein gets one entry after TCRdb re-called the PCR reads with MiXCR. The repertoire includes some 260,000 distinct CDR3 sequences, 20% to 30% of them detected once, and about 5% sits in the top ten. Sequencing used PBMCs, mostly from graft donor cells, obtained 360 days after TCRalphabeta/CD19-depleted stem cell transplant. The receptors shown here come from a female patient aged 2-15 years who had a stem cell transplant for congenital amegakaryocytic thrombocytopenia, so the T cells may come from the graft donor.

The rearrangement joins TRBV6-5 to TRBJ2-7; the D gene could be TRBD1 or TRBD2 (6 bases each). This CDR3 spans 11 amino acids. With 10 bases removed from V and 5 bases from J, the gap between germline ends came to 12 bases. Germline values: CDR1 MNHEY, CDR2 SVGAGI. The CDR3: CATGRGHEQYF. The CDR3 DNA follows: TGTGCCACCGGCCGGGGGCACGAGCAGTACTTC.

This chain uses TRBV12-3 or TRBV12-4 with TRBJ1-2; 8 nucleotides align to TRBD1. The length of the CDR3 is 14 residues. V lost 3 bases and J lost 3; bases outside the gene matches: 3. The chain's CDR3 is CASSFGQGHYGYTF. For the CDR3, the DNA is TGTGCCAGCAGTTTCGGACAGGGCCACTATGGCTACACCTTC.

CDR3 DNA: TGTGCCAGCAGCTTAGCTGCCAGGTCACCAGATACGCAGTATTTT. This translates into CASSLAARSPDTQYF. The chain joins TRBV7-7 to TRBJ2-3, with D unclear. V was trimmed by 0 bases and J by 4 bases, leaving 11 bases between them. This CDR3 region has 15 residues. Germline CDR1 is SSHAT and CDR2 is FNYEAQ (reference sequence).

This clonotype has a handful of counts. This sequence joins TRBV27 and TRBJ2-1, with 13 nucleotides matching TRBD2. Per the germline V gene, CDR1 is MNHEY and CDR2 is SMNVEV (reference sequence). This CDR3 region has 14 residues. V shed 6 bases, J shed 14 bases, and the junction held 10 bases outside the gene matches. CDR3 DNA: TGTGCCAGCAGACGCGACACTAGCGGGGGGGCAAAGTTCTTC. Protein: CASRRDTSGGAKFF.

The sample holds many counts of this clonotype. The chain couples TRBV7-7 to TRBJ2-3; a possible D gene is TRBD2 (5 bases). CDR3 length: 14 residues. Germline V gene sequence: CDR1 SSHAT, CDR2 FNYEAQ (reference sequence). With 5 bases removed from V and 3 bases from J, the gap between germline ends came to 12 bases. CDR3 bases: TGTGCCAGCAGCATCGCGGGTGGGACAGATACGCAGTATTTT. Protein: CASSIAGGTDTQYF. Full variable domain (outside the CDR3, taken from reference TRBV7-7 and TRBJ2-3): GAGVSQSPRYKVTKRGQDVTLRCDPISSHATLYWYQQALGQGPEFLTYFNYEAQPDKSGLPSDRFSAERPEGSISTLTIQRTEQRDSAMYRCASSIAGGTDTQYFGPGTRLTVL.

This chain links TRBV29-1 with TRBJ1-6, with D hard to call. The CDR3 sequence is 12 residues long. Trimming cost V 4 bases and J 3 bases, with 4 bases left between them. Germline-derived CDR1 and CDR2 are SQVTM and ANQGSEA. Here the CDR3 reads CSVADYNSPLHF. DNA for the CDR3: TGCAGCGTTGCTGACTATAATTCACCCCTCCACTTT.

The V gene is TRBV5-1, the J gene TRBJ2-1, with 7 bases identical to TRBD1. V lost 2 bases, J lost 8 bases, and 7 bases stayed unmatched. The CDR3 is 14 residues long. Germline CDR1 is SGHRS and CDR2 is YFSETQ. CDR3: CASSFRDSGYEQFF. The DNA of the CDR3 is TGCGCCAGCAGCTTCCGGGACAGTGGCTATGAGCAGTTCTTC. The whole variable domain, remainder taken from reference TRBV5-1 and TRBJ2-1, is KAGVTQTPRYLIKTRGQQVTLSCSPISGHRSVSWYQQTPGQGLQFLFEYFSETQRNKGNFPGRFSGRQFSNSRSEMNVSTLELGDSALYLCASSFRDSGYEQFFGPGTRLTVL.

The J gene is TRBJ2-1, the V gene TRBV20-1; 8 nucleotides line up with TRBD2. The CDR3 runs 16 residues. The J segment lost 6 bases and the V segment lost 4 bases, leaving 14 bases of the junction unmatched. From germline, CDR1 is DFQATT and CDR2 SNEGSKA (reference sequence). The chain's CDR3 is CSAISKTGTRFNEQFF. CDR3 nucleotides: TGCAGTGCTATCTCTAAGACCGGGACTAGGTTCAATGAGCAGTTCTTC.

The chain uses TRBV27 and TRBJ2-1; 13 positions agree with TRBD2. Germline V gene data show CDR1 as MNHEY and CDR2 as SMNVEV (reference sequence). The CDR3 spans 15 residues. With 4 bases clipped from V and 8 bases from J, the junction kept 5 bases outside the gene matches. The CDR3 protein is CASSSGTSGAHEQFF. The CDR3 nucleotides are TGTGCCAGCAGTTCAGGGACTAGCGGGGCCCATGAGCAGTTCTTC.

The chain couples TRBV7-8 to TRBJ2-1; D ambiguous. CDR1 and CDR2 from the germline V gene are SGHVS and FQNEAQ. The CDR3 runs 15 residues. Between the trimmed V and J ends, which lost 2 bases and 6 bases, there was a span of 14 bases. As DNA, the CDR3 is TGTGCCAGCAGCTTAAGGAGTTTTACTGGCAATGAGCAGTTCTTC. Protein product: CASSLRSFTGNEQFF.

V is TRBV7-8 and J is TRBJ2-5, with no clear D. V was shortened by 2 bases and J by 4 bases, with 17 bases between the two germline ends. The V gene's germline CDR1 is SGHVS and CDR2 FQNEAQ. This CDR3 has 16 residues. The CDR3 sequence is CASSLRVGYWGETQYF. The CDR3 nucleotides are TGTGCCAGCAGCTTAAGGGTGGGGTATTGGGGAGAGACCCAGTACTTC. Filled out from reference TRBV7-8 and TRBJ2-5, the complete variable domain reads GAGVSQSPRYKVAKRGQDVALRCDPISGHVSLFWYQQALGQGPEFLTYFQNEAQLDKSGLPSDRFFAERPEGSVSTLKIQRTQQEDSAVYLCASSLRVGYWGETQYFGPGTRLLVL.

A few counts support this clonotype. This chain links TRBV5-6 with TRBJ2-3, with D uncertain. V lost 2 bases, J lost 4 bases, and 11 bases lay in between. This CDR3 contains 14 residues. Germline CDR1 reads SGHDT; CDR2 reads YYEEEE. This CDR3 is CASSLNVGADTQYF. The CDR3 DNA follows: TGTGCCAGCAGCTTAAATGTAGGCGCAGATACGCAGTATTTT.

This clonotype was found a few times. V gene TRBV30 combines with J gene TRBJ1-1, with D hard to call. Trimming took off 5 bases at V and 0 bases at J, with 13 bases between the two ends. Per the germline V gene, CDR1 is GTSNPN and CDR2 is SVGIG (reference sequence). The CDR3 runs to 14 residues. In nucleotides, the CDR3 is TGTGCCTGGGGCACAAGGTACTTGAACACTGAAGCTTTCTTT. This encodes CAWGTRYLNTEAFF.

The chain employs TRBV7-2 and TRBJ2-7; tentative D call: TRBD2 (5 bases). The CDR3 is 15 amino acids. Germline loops: CDR1 SGHTA, CDR2 FQGNSA. With 5 bases removed from V and 3 bases from J, the gap between germline ends came to 17 bases. CDR3 sequence reads: CASSPAATGSYEQYF. CDR3 sequence (DNA): TGTGCCAGCAGCCCCGCGGCGACGGGGAGCTACGAGCAGTACTTC.

This clonotype has ten or more counts. V gene TRBV11-2 combines with J gene TRBJ2-2; weak D call: TRBD1 (5 bases). The V end was cut by 5 bases, the J end by 5 bases, with 12 bases between. Germline loops: CDR1 SGHAT, CDR2 FQNNGV. The CDR3 runs to 14 residues. CDR3 DNA: TGTGCCAGCAGCAAACAGGAGATAACCGGGGAGCTGTTTTTT. It specifies CASSKQEITGELFF.

This clonotype appeared many times. This chain uses TRBV21-1 with TRBJ1-4; TRBD1, the D gene given by the table, was not confirmed from the DNA. TRBV21-1 constitutes a pseudogene. There are 16 residues in the CDR3. CDR3 residues: CASSASSGSTNEKLFF. The CDR3 bases are TGTGCCAGCAGCGCCAGCTCAGGGTCAACTAATGAAAAACTGTTTTTT.

This clonotype has just a few counts. V usage is TRBV20-1 and J usage is TRBJ2-3; 7 nucleotides match TRBD1. From germline, CDR1 is DFQATT and CDR2 SNEGSKA (reference sequence). This CDR3 is 14 amino acids long. V lost 3 bases to trimming and J lost 1 base; unmatched junction nucleotides: 4. The CDR3 region has the DNA TGCAGTGCTAGGACAGGGATTGGCACAGATACGCAGTATTTT. Translating it yields CSARTGIGTDTQYF.

This clonotype was counted a few times. The rearrangement links TRBV14 to TRBJ2-1; D is uncertain. Trimming removed 8 bases at V and 8 bases at J, with 13 bases between. Germline CDR1 SGHDN, CDR2 FVKESK. The CDR3 runs to 12 residues. The CDR3 region is CASGRLRDEQFF. CDR3 nucleotide sequence: TGTGCCAGCGGACGACTGAGAGATGAGCAGTTCTTC.

This chain joins TRBV10-3 and TRBJ2-3; D possibly corresponds to TRBD1 (6 bases). V dropped 3 bases and J dropped 2 bases, with 15 bases sitting between them. Germline V gene data show CDR1 as ENHRY and CDR2 as SYGVKD. The CDR3 is 16 amino acids. The CDR3 is CAISEGAGGFTDTQYF. CDR3 nucleotides: TGTGCCATCAGTGAAGGCGCTGGGGGCTTCACAGATACGCAGTATTTT.

This clonotype was counted between two and nine times. V usage is TRBV12-3 or TRBV12-4 and J usage is TRBJ1-5; D is perhaps TRBD1 (6 bases). V dropped 3 bases and J dropped 6 bases, with 12 bases sitting between them. CDR3 size: 14 residues. CDR3 nucleotides: TGTGCCAGCAGTTTCGGGGGGGCCGGTCAGCCCCAGCATTTT. Encoded protein: CASSFGGAGQPQHF.

This rearrangement joins TRBV13 to TRBJ1-2, with TRBD1 matching 8 bases. Germline-derived CDR1 and CDR2 are PRHDT and FYEKMQ (reference sequence). The V gene end was trimmed by 0 bases and the J gene end by 0 bases; junction bases not matched to a gene: 9. The CDR3 consists of 18 residues. The DNA of the CDR3 is TGTGCCAGCAGCTTAGGCGGGGGACAGGTCGCAGCTAACTATGGCTACACCTTC. Amino acid sequence: CASSLGGGQVAANYGYTF.

CDR3 in DNA: TGTGCCAGCCGGGACAGGGAATATTCACCCCTCCACTTT. Its protein product is CASRDREYSPLHF. The chain has TRBV12-3 or TRBV12-4 and TRBJ1-6; 9 positions agree with TRBD1. Germline trimming cut 8 bases from V and 8 bases from J; bases unmatched to any gene: 4. The CDR3 is 13 amino acids.

The rearrangement links TRBV28 to TRBJ1-1; D ambiguous. The ends were cut back, 3 bases at V and 4 bases at J, with 9 bases in the middle. The CDR3 consists of 13 residues. CDR1 MDHEN and CDR2 SYDVKM come from the germline V gene. The CDR3 protein is CASSFYGITEAFF. In DNA form, the CDR3 reads TGTGCCAGCAGTTTTTATGGGATCACTGAAGCTTTCTTT.

This clonotype has a handful of counts. The V and J genes are TRBV6-2 or TRBV6-3 and TRBJ2-7; 11 bases agree with TRBD2. The CDR3 length is 14 residues. Germline lookup yields CDR1 MNHEY and CDR2 SVGEGT. Trimming took 6 bases from V and 2 from J; bases not matched to a gene: 3. In DNA, the CDR3 is TGTGCCAGCAGGGGACTAGCGGAGACCTACGAGCAGTACTTC. It encodes CASRGLAETYEQYF.